The source of this T cell receptor (beta chain) is a study of T cells after somatic rescue of genetic block. CDR1 and CDR2 (germline): SGHAT, FQNNGV. V shed 5 bases and J shed 4 bases, with 11 bases lying between them. This CDR3 is built from 14 residues. The repertoire was sequenced with immunoSEQ multiplex PCR; TCRdb's copy has only in-frame clones and lacks some. The sample has approximately 65,000 clones; around 92% are singletons. Material: peripheral blood mononuclear cells (PBMCs). The source of this sequence is a man between 40 and 49 years old. The rearrangement links TRBV11-2 to TRBJ2-2, with D perhaps being TRBD1 or TRBD2 (5 bases each). DNA for the CDR3: TGTGCCAGCAGCCCCGGGACCACCACCGGGGAGCTGTTTTTT. Its protein is CASSPGTTTGELFF.